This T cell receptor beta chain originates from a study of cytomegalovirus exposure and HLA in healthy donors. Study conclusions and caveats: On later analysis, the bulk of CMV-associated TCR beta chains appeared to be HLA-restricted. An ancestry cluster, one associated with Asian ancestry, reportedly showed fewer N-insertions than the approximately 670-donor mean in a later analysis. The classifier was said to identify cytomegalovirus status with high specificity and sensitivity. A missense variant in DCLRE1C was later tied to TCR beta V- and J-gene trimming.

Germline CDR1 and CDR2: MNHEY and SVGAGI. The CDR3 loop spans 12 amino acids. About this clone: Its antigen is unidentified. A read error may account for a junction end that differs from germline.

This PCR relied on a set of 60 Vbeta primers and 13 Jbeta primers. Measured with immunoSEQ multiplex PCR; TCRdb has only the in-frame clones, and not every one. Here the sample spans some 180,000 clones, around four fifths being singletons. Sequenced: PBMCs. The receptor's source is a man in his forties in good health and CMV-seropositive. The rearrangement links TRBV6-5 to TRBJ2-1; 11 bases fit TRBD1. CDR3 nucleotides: TGTGCCAGCAGTGAAGCGGGGGACAGGGGGGTCTTC. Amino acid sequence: CASSEAGDRGVF.